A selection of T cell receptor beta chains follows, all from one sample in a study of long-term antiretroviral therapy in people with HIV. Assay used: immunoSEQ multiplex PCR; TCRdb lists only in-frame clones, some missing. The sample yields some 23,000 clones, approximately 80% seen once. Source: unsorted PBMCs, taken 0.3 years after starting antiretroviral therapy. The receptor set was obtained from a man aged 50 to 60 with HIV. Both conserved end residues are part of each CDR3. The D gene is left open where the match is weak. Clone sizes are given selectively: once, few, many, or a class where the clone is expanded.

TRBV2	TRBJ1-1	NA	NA	TGTGCCAGCAGTGAAATCTTCAAGAACACTGAAGCTTTCTTT	CASSEIFKNTEAFF
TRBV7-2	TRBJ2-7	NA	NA	TGTGCCAGCAGCGACGCTTATTACGAGCAGTACTTC	CASSDAYYEQYF
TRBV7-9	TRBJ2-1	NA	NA	TGTGCCAGCAGCTCGAAGTCCCGGGACCAGTCTCCCGATGAGCAGTTCTTC	CASSSKSRDQSPDEQFF
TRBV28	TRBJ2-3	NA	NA	TGTGCCAGCAGTTTCGGTGCAGATACGCAGTATTTT	CASSFGADTQYF
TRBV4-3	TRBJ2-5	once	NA	TGCGCCAGCAGCCAAACTAGGCTCGGGAAGACCCAGTACTTC	CASSQTRLGKTQYF
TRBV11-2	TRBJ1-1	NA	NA	TGTGCCAGCAGCCTTTCGGCAGGGCTGAACACTGAAGCTTTCTTT	CASSLSAGLNTEAFF
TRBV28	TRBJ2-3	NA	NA	TGTGCCAGCAGTTTGCGGGATCTATACAGGGTTGGTCCAGGCCGTTTGGATAGCACAGATACGCAGTATTTT	CASSLRDLYRVGPGRLDSTDTQYF
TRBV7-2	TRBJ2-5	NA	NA	TGTGCCAGCAGCTTAGACCTGGACTCGGGGACCCAGTACTTC	CASSLDLDSGTQYF
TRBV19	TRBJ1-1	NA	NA	TGTGCCAGTAGTACTCTCAGCGGTTTCACTGAAGCTTTCTTT	CASSTLSGFTEAFF
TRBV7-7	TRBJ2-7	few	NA	TGTGCTAGCAGATGGGAGAGAGATGCGGGCCACGAGCAGTACTTC	CASRWERDAGHEQYF
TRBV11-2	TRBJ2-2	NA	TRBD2	TGTGCCAGCAGCTTGACCGGGAGGGCCGGCGGGGAGCTGTTTTTT	CASSLTGRAGGELFF
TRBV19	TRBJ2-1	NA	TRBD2	TGTGCCAGTAGTATTGCGGGGGATAGCTACAATGAGCAGTTCTTC	CASSIAGDSYNEQFF
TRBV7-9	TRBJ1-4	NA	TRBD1	TGTGCCAGCAGCTCGACCAATTGGGGACAGCTTAATGAAAAACTGTTTTTT	CASSSTNWGQLNEKLFF
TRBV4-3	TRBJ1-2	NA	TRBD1	TGCGCCAGCAGCCCCCCCCGGAAAGGACGTGGGACAGGCGCCATAAACTATGGCTACACCTTC	CASSPPRKGRGTGAINYGYTF
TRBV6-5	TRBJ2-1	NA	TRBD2	TGTGCCTCTAAACTAGCGGGACCAGATAATGAGCAGTTCTTC	CASKLAGPDNEQFF
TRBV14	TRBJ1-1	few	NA	TGTGCCAGCAGCCGTGGACAGACGAACACTGAAGCTTTCTTT	CASSRGQTNTEAFF
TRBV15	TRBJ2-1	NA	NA	TGTGCCACCAGCAGAGGAGGGGGGTACAATGAGCAGTTCTTC	CATSRGGGYNEQFF
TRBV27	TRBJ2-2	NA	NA	TGTGCCAGCAGTTTATCTCCTGGGGCCGGGGAGCTGTTTTTT	CASSLSPGAGELFF
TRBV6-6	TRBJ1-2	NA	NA	TGTGCCAGCAGGAGCGCGGGGGCGTACTATGGCTACACCTTC	CASRSAGAYYGYTF
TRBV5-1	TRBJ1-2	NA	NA	TGCGCCAGCAGCTTGGAAGGCGCCTATGGCTACACCTTC	CASSLEGAYGYTF
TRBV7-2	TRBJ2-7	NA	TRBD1	TGTGCCAGCAGTTTTATTGGACAGGGGTACGAGCAGTACTTC	CASSFIGQGYEQYF